The entry below describes one TCR beta chain. The antigen is unknown. The entry originates in a study of CD8 T cells in ankylosing spondylitis. Regarding the study as a whole: One TCR beta motif, made up of eight highly homologous variants, appeared characteristic of ankylosing spondylitis blood. Reports say disease-linked clones showed up significantly more in matched ankylosing spondylitis synovial fluid.

Via MiXCR, TCRdb re-called the 5' RACE reads, giving one row per CDR3 protein. This table has about 330,000 distinct CDR3 sequences, around 7.6% appearing once. CDR3 length: 15 amino acids. V was trimmed by 6 bases and J by 4 bases, leaving 16 bases between them. V is TRBV12-3 or TRBV12-4 and J is TRBJ1-3; D remains ambiguous. The sequence derives from a male donor with ankylosing spondylitis. Sequencing was performed on blood, either unsorted or a sorted T cell fraction (not recorded which). CDR3 in amino acids: CASSPFRSSGNTIYF. The CDR3 DNA reads TGTGCCAGCAGCCCTTTTAGATCGTCAGGAAACACCATATATTTT.